Shown below are 27 T cell receptor beta chains from a single sample sequenced in a study of shared T cell receptors in the human thymus. Assay used: immunoSEQ multiplex PCR; TCRdb lists only in-frame clones, some missing. This sample has some 640,000 clones, with more than 75% found just once. This sample was also put to use in a study of human thymus T cells.

Sequenced material: thymocytes. These receptors were collected from a boy in the first two years of life with a congenital heart defect.

This clone was seen only a few times. CDR3 protein: CASSLWDYGNTIYF. The CDR3 DNA reads as TGTGCCAGCAGCTTGTGGGACTATGGAAACACCATATATTTT. This chain joins TRBV5-6 and TRBJ1-3; possibly TRBD1 for D (5 bases). The V end lost 1 base, the J end lost 3 bases, and 8 bases lay between the germline ends. The germline V gene encodes CDR1 SGHDT and CDR2 YYEEEE. The CDR3 length is 14 residues.

The CDR3 reads CASSLRRRDRGRGELFF. As DNA, the CDR3 is TGTGCCAGCAGCTTACGCCGCCGGGACAGGGGGCGCGGGGAACTGTTTTTT. V gene TRBV13 combines with J gene TRBJ1-4, with 12 nucleotides matching TRBD1. CDR3 length equals 17 residues. After removal of 2 bases from V and 12 bases from J, the junction contained 13 bases not matched to a gene. Germline V gives CDR1 PRHDT, CDR2 FYEKMQ (reference sequence).

This chain links TRBV19 with TRBJ1-3; 7 bases agree with TRBD1. The V gene's germline CDR1 is LNHDA and CDR2 SQIVND (reference sequence). The CDR3 totals 15 residues. J lost 2 bases, V lost 4 bases, and 5 bases had no gene match. CDR3 region: CASSTKGGPGNTIYF. The CDR3 bases are TGTGCCAGTAGTACCAAAGGGGGCCCTGGAAACACCATATATTTT. Filled out from reference TRBV19 and TRBJ1-3, the complete variable domain reads DGGITQSPKYLFRKEGQNVTLSCEQNLNHDAMYWYRQDPGQGLRLIYYSQIVNDFQKGDIAEGYSVSREKKESFPLTVTSAQKNPTAFYLCASSTKGGPGNTIYFGEGSWLTVV.

The chain is built from TRBV6-5 and TRBJ2-7; TRBD1 agrees at 8 bases. The germline CDR1 and CDR2 sequences are MNHEY and SVGAGI. The J segment lost 2 bases and the V segment lost 6 bases, leaving 9 bases of the junction unmatched. The CDR3 runs to 15 residues. The CDR3 coding sequence is TGTGCCAGCAGCCTTACAGGGGGAAATGCCTACGAGCAGTACTTC. Translating gives CASSLTGGNAYEQYF.

The chain carries TRBV27 and TRBJ1-5; TRBD1 is a possible D gene (6 bases). The CDR3 consists of 16 residues. V was pared by 3 bases and J by 3 bases, with 15 bases between. From germline, CDR1 is MNHEY and CDR2 SMNVEV (reference sequence). For the CDR3, the DNA is TGTGCCAGCAGTTTGAGTTCAGGGGCCCCCAATCAGCCCCAGCATTTT. Translation: CASSLSSGAPNQPQHF.

V is TRBV29-1 and J is TRBJ2-5; 9 bases align to TRBD1. Germline V gene data show CDR1 as SQVTM and CDR2 as ANQGSEA. The V and J ends lost 3 bases and 4 bases, in that order; junction bases with no gene match: 9. The CDR3 spans 15 residues. The CDR3 protein is CSVEWGTGFLETQYF. For the CDR3, the DNA is TGCAGCGTTGAGTGGGGGACAGGGTTCTTAGAGACCCAGTACTTC.

The V gene is TRBV18, the J gene TRBJ1-3; the D is unclear. Per the germline V gene, CDR1 is KGHSH and CDR2 is LQKENI. CDR3 size: 15 residues. Trimming removed 5 bases from V and 0 bases from J, with 11 bases in between. The CDR3 reads CASSGASGSGNTIYF. CDR3 in DNA: TGTGCCAGCTCAGGCGCGTCGGGCTCTGGAAACACCATATATTTT.

This clone has a handful of counts. The chain links TRBV14 to TRBJ1-6, with unresolved D. The CDR3 runs 21 residues. With 1 base removed from V and 7 bases from J, the gap between germline ends came to 29 bases. The germline V gene encodes CDR1 SGHDN and CDR2 FVKESK. The CDR3, as DNA: TGTGCCAGCAGCCAAGCCGGGGTATGGGAACCGATTCGGATAGGGAATTCACCCCTCCACTTT. This codes for CASSQAGVWEPIRIGNSPLHF.

The chain has TRBV28 and TRBJ1-1; 8 bases fit TRBD1. From germline, CDR1 is MDHEN and CDR2 SYDVKM. This CDR3 is 15 amino acids long. Trimming removed 6 bases from V and 3 bases from J; junction bases left unmatched: 9. The CDR3 reads CASSQPRGRDTEAFF. CDR3 DNA sequence: TGTGCCAGCAGCCAACCCAGGGGGCGCGACACTGAAGCTTTCTTT.

This clone was found once. CDR3 in DNA: TGCGCCAGCAGCTTGGGCGGGAGCACAACACGGGAGCAGTACTTC. Translated: CASSLGGSTTREQYF. V usage is TRBV5-1 and J usage is TRBJ2-7; 7 bases map to TRBD2. CDR3 size: 15 residues. Trimming removed 0 bases from V and 7 bases from J; junction bases left unmatched: 10. Germline lookup yields CDR1 SGHRS and CDR2 YFSETQ.

The V and J genes are TRBV6-5 and TRBJ1-1; TRBD1 is a possible D gene (5 bases). The V end lost 4 bases, the J end lost 1 base, and 16 bases lay between the germline ends. The germline gives CDR1 MNHEY, CDR2 SVGAGI. This CDR3 region has 16 residues. This CDR3 is CASSSSQVRGNTEAFF. The CDR3 nucleotides read TGTGCCAGCAGTTCATCACAGGTTAGGGGGAACACTGAAGCTTTCTTT.

The rearrangement joins TRBV5-1 to TRBJ1-1; weak D call: TRBD1 (6 bases). CDR3 length: 15 amino acids. Trimming took off 0 bases at V and 8 bases at J, with 17 bases between the two ends. The V gene's germline CDR1 is SGHRS and CDR2 YFSETQ. CDR3 amino acids: CASSLAGGSGGEAFF. The CDR3 DNA reads TGCGCCAGCAGCTTGGCCGGGGGTTCGGGGGGCGAAGCTTTCTTT. The whole variable domain, filled in from reference TRBV5-1 and TRBJ1-1, reads KAGVTQTPRYLIKTRGQQVTLSCSPISGHRSVSWYQQTPGQGLQFLFEYFSETQRNKGNFPGRFSGRQFSNSRSEMNVSTLELGDSALYLCASSLAGGSGGEAFFGQGTRLTVV.

J is TRBJ2-1 and V is TRBV4-1; 8 bases are a match to TRBD2. The CDR3 contains 16 residues. With V trimmed by 0 bases and J by 5 bases, 6 bases remained unmatched. Germline-derived CDR1 and CDR2 are MGHRA and YSYEKL. CDR3 DNA sequence: TGCGCCAGCAGCCAAGATAGACGGGAGGGGGACAATGAGCAGTTCTTC. It yields the protein CASSQDRREGDNEQFF.

This sequence joins TRBV7-2 and TRBJ2-1, with TRBD2 matching 11 bases. The CDR3 is 15 amino acids. Germline V gene lookup returns CDR1 SGHTA and CDR2 FQGNSA. V shed 4 bases, J shed 2 bases, and the junction held 1 base outside the gene matches. The CDR3 sequence: CASSSGLAAYNEQFF. The CDR3 DNA sequence: TGTGCCAGCAGCTCGGGACTAGCGGCCTACAATGAGCAGTTCTTC.

The rearrangement links TRBV6-1 to TRBJ2-4; D remains ambiguous. V was shortened by 2 bases and J by 8 bases, with 7 bases between the two germline ends. Germline CDR1 reads MNHNS; CDR2 reads SASEGT. The CDR3 has 12 residues. The CDR3 reads CASSEQTDIQYF. The CDR3 DNA is TGTGCCAGCAGTGAACAAACAGACATTCAGTACTTC.

The V and J genes are TRBV4-3 and TRBJ2-1, with 11 bases matching TRBD2. Trimming at V came to 5 bases and at J to 1 base, leaving 22 bases not matched to a gene. Germline V gene lookup returns CDR1 LGHNA and CDR2 YSLEER. The CDR3 is made up of 22 amino acids. CDR3 in amino acids: CASSYSDRTSGPDRYSYNEQFF. Written as DNA, the CDR3 is TGCGCCAGCAGCTATTCTGATCGGACTAGCGGGCCGGATCGGTATTCCTACAATGAGCAGTTCTTC.

The chain combines TRBV7-8 with TRBJ1-2, with D maybe TRBD1 (6 bases). In germline, CDR1 is SGHVS, CDR2 FQNEAQ. V shed 2 bases and J shed 8 bases, with 21 bases lying between them. This CDR3 region has 16 residues. In DNA, the CDR3 is TGTGCCAGCAGCTTACAAACCAGGGACAAACCTTGCGGCTACACCTTC. This codes for CASSLQTRDKPCGYTF.

V usage is TRBV20-1 and J usage is TRBJ2-5; the match to TRBD2 covers 7 bases. This CDR3 has 11 residues. Germline lookup yields CDR1 DFQATT and CDR2 SNEGSKA (reference sequence). The CDR3 nucleotides read TGCAGAGCTGGGGGGGAAGAGACCCAGTACTTC. Protein sequence: CRAGGEETQYF.

The chain employs TRBV4-1 and TRBJ2-7, with TRBD1 matching 8 bases. Germline-derived CDR1 and CDR2 are MGHRA and YSYEKL. V lost 3 bases to trimming and J lost 1 base; unmatched junction nucleotides: 5. The length of the CDR3 is 15 residues. DNA of the CDR3: TGCGCCAGCAGCCACCGACAGGGGAAATCCTACGAGCAGTACTTC. It encodes CASSHRQGKSYEQYF.

V gene TRBV5-1 combines with J gene TRBJ1-6; 7 nucleotides align to TRBD1. CDR3 size: 15 residues. The germline gives CDR1 SGHRS, CDR2 YFSETQ. The junction had 15 bases not matched to a gene; V was cut back by 5 bases and J by 13 bases. This chain's CDR3 is CASRTDPGTASPLHF. CDR3 DNA sequence: TGCGCCAGCAGGACTGATCCCGGGACAGCCTCGCCCCTCCACTTT.

The chain combines TRBV15 with TRBJ1-3; D gene uncertain. CDR1 and CDR2 from the germline V gene are LNHNV and YYDKDF (reference sequence). The CDR3 spans 15 residues. V shed 1 base and J shed 0 bases, with 7 bases lying between them. CDR3 loop: CATSRVQNSGNTIYF. The DNA for the CDR3 is TGTGCCACCAGCAGAGTGCAGAACTCTGGAAACACCATATATTTT.

The chain links TRBV7-9 to TRBJ1-4, with D unresolved. V was shortened by 4 bases and J by 5 bases, with 14 bases between the two germline ends. From germline, CDR1 is SEHNR and CDR2 FQNEAQ (reference sequence). CDR3 length: 15 amino acids. The CDR3 DNA is TGTGCCAGCAGCTCCCTCGGAGGGCCAAATGAAAAACTGTTTTTT. Its protein is CASSSLGGPNEKLFF. The whole variable domain, filled in from reference TRBV7-9 and TRBJ1-4, reads DTGVSQNPRHKITKRGQNVTFRCDPISEHNRLYWYRQTLGQGPEFLTYFQNEAQLEKSRLLSDRFSAERPKGSFSTLEIQRTEQGDSAMYLCASSSLGGPNEKLFFGSGTQLSVL.

The rearrangement joins TRBV4-1 to TRBJ1-4, with unresolved D. This CDR3 region has 12 residues. Germline V lookup: CDR1 MGHRA, CDR2 YSYEKL. V was pared by 0 bases and J by 15 bases, with 11 bases between. CDR3 in DNA: TGCGCCAGCAGCCAAGATAGCAAGATGGTGTTTTTT. It translates to CASSQDSKMVFF.

The CDR3 spells CAWSVTGGIYEQYF. DNA of the CDR3: TGTGCCTGGAGCGTAACAGGGGGAATTTACGAGCAGTACTTC. This chain connects TRBV30 to TRBJ2-7; TRBD1 agrees at 8 bases. V was clipped by 3 bases and J by 4 bases; unmatched bases: 8. Germline loops: CDR1 GTSNPN, CDR2 SVGIG (reference sequence). CDR3 size: 14 residues.

The rearrangement links TRBV21-1 to TRBJ2-7; the listed D gene, TRBD2, was not tested against the DNA. TRBV21-1 is a pseudogene locus. The CDR3 length is 19 residues. The CDR3 reads CASSKALLLAGLESYEQYF. In DNA form, the CDR3 reads TGTGCCAGCAGCAAAGCGCTCTTACTAGCGGGGCTCGAATCCTACGAGCAGTACTTC.

In its sample, this clone was seen a few times. Different DNA sequences within this sample yield the same CDR3. This sequence joins TRBV19 and TRBJ1-5, with D tentatively TRBD1 (5 bases). Germline-derived CDR1 and CDR2 are LNHDA and SQIVND (reference sequence). V was trimmed by 3 bases and J by 6 bases, leaving 9 bases between them. The length of the CDR3 is 13 residues. CDR3 in DNA: TGTGCCAGTAGTATCCCGGGGGGTCAGCCCCAGCATTTT. Protein product: CASSIPGGQPQHF.

The chain is built from TRBV14 and TRBJ2-7; D gene ambiguous. Trimming took 0 bases from V and 1 from J, leaving 4 bases between them. This CDR3 spans 13 amino acids. The germline V gene has CDR1 SGHDN and CDR2 FVKESK. CDR3 nucleotides: TGTGCCAGCAGCCAAGATATTTCCTACGAGCAGTACTTC. This translates into CASSQDISYEQYF.